One sample yielded the 11 T cell receptor beta chains listed below, sequenced in a study of blood T cell repertoires in COVID-19 (dated by TCRdb to the early 2020s). The method was the immunoSEQ multiplex PCR assay. TCRdb took this table from immuneACCESS and kept in-frame rearrangements with V and J called. Such tables lack part of the clones; where checked against another copy, unresolved V genes explain under half of the gap, and the rest is unexplained. This sample comprises under 150,000 clones, approximately 84% of them detected only once. The ten largest clonotypes hold less than 2% of the sample. Sequencing used peripheral blood. These receptors were obtained from a man in his fifties with acute or convalescent COVID-19.

J is TRBJ1-3 and V is TRBV15; D gene uncertain. CDR1 is LNHNV and CDR2 is YYDKDF in the germline V gene (reference sequence). CDR3 length: 11 amino acids. The V gene lost 4 bases and the J gene lost 7 bases, with 5 bases spanning the gap. The CDR3, as DNA: TGTGCCACCAGCACGGGGAACACCATATATTTT. Translated: CATSTGNTIYF.

Worth noting for this clone: At the DNA level, this CDR3 is encoded by other sequences in the same sample as well. The genes are TRBV5-4 and TRBJ2-7, with 9 bases fitting TRBD2. CDR3 length: 15 residues. Per the germline V gene, CDR1 is SGHNT and CDR2 is YYREEE (reference sequence). V lost 0 bases to trimming and J lost 2 bases; unmatched junction nucleotides: 3. The CDR3 DNA is TGTGCCAGCAGCTTGGATGGCGGGGGGGCCTACGAGCAGTACTTC. Translation gives CASSLDGGGAYEQYF.

The rearrangement uses TRBV5-5 and TRBJ1-5; 7 bases match TRBD1. V was clipped by 4 bases and J by 6 bases; unmatched bases: 4. CDR1 SGHKS and CDR2 YYEKEE come from the germline V gene (reference sequence). The CDR3 has 13 residues. The CDR3 loop is CASSPTGAQPQHF. DNA for the CDR3: TGTGCCAGCAGCCCCACAGGGGCTCAGCCCCAGCATTTT. The complete variable domain, with remaining parts taken from reference TRBV5-5 and TRBJ1-5, reads DAGVTQSPTHLIKTRGQQVTLRCSPISGHKSVSWYQQVLGQGPQFIFQYYEKEERGRGNFPDRFSARQFPNYSSELNVNALLLGDSALYLCASSPTGAQPQHFGDGTRLSIL.

The genes are TRBV19 and TRBJ1-5, with 10 bases lining up with TRBD1. Per germline, CDR1 LNHDA and CDR2 SQIVND (reference sequence). Losses at the gene ends were 5 bases for V and 8 bases for J; bases not matched to a gene: 6. CDR3 length equals 14 residues. The CDR3 loop reads CASSLRQGAKPQHF. The CDR3 bases are TGTGCCAGTAGTCTTCGACAGGGGGCGAAGCCCCAGCATTTT. Looking up the rest from reference TRBV19 and TRBJ1-5 gives the full variable domain: DGGITQSPKYLFRKEGQNVTLSCEQNLNHDAMYWYRQDPGQGLRLIYYSQIVNDFQKGDIAEGYSVSREKKESFPLTVTSAQKNPTAFYLCASSLRQGAKPQHFGDGTRLSIL.

The V call is TRBV28, the J call TRBJ2-7; the match to TRBD1 covers 9 bases. V was clipped by 6 bases and J by 1 base; unmatched bases: 10. CDR3 length: 16 residues. CDR1 and CDR2 from the germline V gene are MDHEN and SYDVKM. In DNA, the CDR3 is TGTGCCAGCAGAGACAGGGGGTTTCTGGATTCCTACGAGCAGTACTTC. Its translation is CASRDRGFLDSYEQYF.

This sequence joins TRBV11-2 and TRBJ2-7; a possible D gene is TRBD1 (7 bases). The CDR3 extends over 15 amino acids. V was pared by 1 base and J by 1 base, with 11 bases between. Germline V CDR1 and CDR2: SGHAT, FQNNGV. The CDR3 region is CASSLGQGGSYEQYV. In DNA form, the CDR3 reads TGTGCCAGCAGCTTAGGGCAGGGGGGTTCCTACGAGCAGTACGTC.

The DNA of the CDR3 is TGTGCCAGCACTTCGACAGGGACGACCGGGCAGCCCCAGCATTTT. It translates to CASTSTGTTGQPQHF. The chain joins TRBV6-5 to TRBJ1-5; 7 nucleotides agree with TRBD1. This CDR3 is built from 15 residues. Looked up from germline, CDR1 is MNHEY and CDR2 is SVGAGI. V lost 7 bases to trimming and J lost 7 bases; unmatched junction nucleotides: 13.

The chain combines TRBV24-1 with TRBJ2-3, with 9 bases aligning to TRBD1. V gave up 4 bases and J gave up 0 bases; unmatched junction bases: 4. Germline V gene lookup returns CDR1 KGHDR and CDR2 SFDVKD. The CDR3 covers 16 residues. As DNA, the CDR3 is TGTGCCACCAGTGACCCGGACAGGGGTAGCACAGATACGCAGTATTTT. This codes for CATSDPDRGSTDTQYF.

This clone was recorded once. The chain employs TRBV27 and TRBJ1-1; TRBD1 is a possible D gene (5 bases). Germline lookup yields CDR1 MNHEY and CDR2 SMNVEV (reference sequence). Trimming removed 6 bases at V and 7 bases at J, with 18 bases between. The CDR3 runs to 14 residues. The CDR3 bases are TGTGCCAGCAGCCGAGTAGGGGTTAACGGTGAAGCTTTCTTT. It translates to CASSRVGVNGEAFF.

The V gene is TRBV12-3 or TRBV12-4, the J gene TRBJ2-2; 7 bases fit TRBD1. V lost 7 bases and J lost 7; bases outside the gene matches: 6. The CDR3 loop spans 13 amino acids. The CDR3 protein is CASIRGQVGELFF. In DNA, the CDR3 is TGTGCCAGCATAAGGGGGCAGGTCGGGGAGCTGTTTTTT.

The V and J genes are TRBV7-6 and TRBJ2-1; 10 positions agree with TRBD2. V lost 1 base to trimming and J lost 14 bases; unmatched junction nucleotides: 8. Looked up from germline, CDR1 is SGHVS and CDR2 is FNYEAQ. The CDR3 has 14 amino acids. CDR3 residues: CASSLGAASGGEFF. The CDR3 DNA reads as TGTGCCAGCAGCTTAGGGGCGGCTAGCGGGGGTGAGTTCTTC.